This T cell receptor (beta chain) was identified in a study of blood T cell repertoires in COVID-19. Study overall: Samples representing acute and convalescent COVID-19 were sourced from the United States, Italy and Spain.

In the original workflow: Reference gene primer amplification gave nucleated cell count estimates. Profiling relied on immunoSEQ multiplex PCR, and the TCRdb table lists in-frame clones only, not all of them. The DNA was the basis for D and trimming; V, J and clone size are from that table. The sample includes about 300,000 clones, 85% to 90% of them seen just once. This CDR3 is built from 14 residues. Per the germline V gene, CDR1 is LNHDA and CDR2 is SQIVND (reference sequence). V lost 3 bases to trimming and J lost 2 bases; unmatched junction nucleotides: 3. In assigning cohorts, the study relied on participant-reported clinical history.

This sequence was found in a woman aged 18-29 years who had recovered from COVID-19. Sequenced: PBMCs or T cells enriched from blood (not recorded which). The J gene is TRBJ1-2, the V gene TRBV19; 7 bases match TRBD1. DNA of the CDR3: TGTGCCAGTAGTATCGAACAGGGGAACTATGGCTACACCTTC. It codes for CASSIEQGNYGYTF.